This paragraph reports one T cell receptor (beta chain). Its matching antigen is unknown. This sample includes further DNA sequences coding for the same CDR3. These data are taken from a study of lymphopenia after photon versus proton radiotherapy. Findings and caveats of the study: Photon-treated patients lost naive T cells and TCR diversity; proton-treated stayed stable. Post-nadir diversity loss with photons came from oligoclonal expansion, particularly CD8+ Temra cells.

Here immunoSEQ multiplex PCR was the method, and the copy in TCRdb shows in-frame clones only, minus some. Among 75,000 to 90,000 clones, approximately 82% were seen once, and the ten largest hold 1.3% to 1.5%. The trim removed 5 bases at V and 2 bases at J, leaving 6 bases unmatched. This CDR3 has 15 amino acids. Looked up from germline, CDR1 is LNHDA and CDR2 is SQIVND (reference sequence). This clonotype was obtained from a man between 60 and 70 years old with pancreatic cancer. This chain joins TRBV19 and TRBJ2-5; the match to TRBD2 covers 9 bases. Sequencing used peripheral blood, obtained from a patient treated with proton-based radiotherapy. CDR3: CASSAVAGVQETQYF. The CDR3 DNA follows: TGTGCCAGTAGTGCGGTAGCGGGAGTTCAAGAGACCCAGTACTTC.